This entry is about one TCR beta chain. The entry originates in a study of shared clonotypes between healthy human individuals. There are 13 residues in the CDR3. The V end was cut by 5 bases, the J end by 6 bases, with 11 bases between. Germline values: CDR1 LNHDA, CDR2 SQIVND (reference sequence). The method was immunoSEQ multiplex PCR; TCRdb's version includes in-frame clones alone and lacks a portion of them. Here the sample spans some 470,000 clones, roughly four fifths being singletons. The receptor was isolated from a woman aged 40 to 50 in good health. Some clones in this sample may be carry-over from other donors' samples. The sequencing input was PBMCs. The rearrangement joins TRBV19 to TRBJ2-1; weak D call: TRBD1 (5 bases). CDR3 loop: CASSVSQVNEQFF. The CDR3 DNA sequence: TGTGCCAGTAGTGTTTCACAGGTCAATGAGCAGTTCTTC.